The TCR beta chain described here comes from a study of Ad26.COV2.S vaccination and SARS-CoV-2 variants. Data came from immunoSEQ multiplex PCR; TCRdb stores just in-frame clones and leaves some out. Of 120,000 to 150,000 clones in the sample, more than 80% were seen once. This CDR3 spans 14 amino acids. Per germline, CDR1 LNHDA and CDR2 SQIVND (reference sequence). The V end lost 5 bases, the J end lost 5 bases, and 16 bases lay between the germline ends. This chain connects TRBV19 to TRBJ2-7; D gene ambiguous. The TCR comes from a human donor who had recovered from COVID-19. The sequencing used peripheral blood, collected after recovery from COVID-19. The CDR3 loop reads CASSSTTTLNEQYF. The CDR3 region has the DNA TGTGCCAGTAGTTCTACTACCACCCTCAACGAGCAGTACTTC.